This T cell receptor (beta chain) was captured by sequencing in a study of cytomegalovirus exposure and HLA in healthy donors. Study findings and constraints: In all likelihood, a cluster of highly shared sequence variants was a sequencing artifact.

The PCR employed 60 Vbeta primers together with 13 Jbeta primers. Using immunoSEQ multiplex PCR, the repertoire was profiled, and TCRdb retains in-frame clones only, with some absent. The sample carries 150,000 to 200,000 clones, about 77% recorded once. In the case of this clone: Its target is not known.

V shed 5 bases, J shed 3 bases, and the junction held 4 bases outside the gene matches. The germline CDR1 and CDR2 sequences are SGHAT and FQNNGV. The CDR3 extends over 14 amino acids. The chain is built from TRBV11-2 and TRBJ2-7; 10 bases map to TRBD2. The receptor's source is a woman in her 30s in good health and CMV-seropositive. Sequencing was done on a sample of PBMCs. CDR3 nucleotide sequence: TGTGCCAGCAGCATGAGCGGGGGGGTCTACGAGCAGTACTTC. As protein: CASSMSGGVYEQYF.